This TCR beta chain was recovered during a study of T-cell reconstitution after alpha-beta-depleted transplantation in children. Ten or more counts support this clonotype. Preparation of the TCRbeta library used unique molecular identifiers. TCRdb fed the PCR reads into MiXCR, producing one record per CDR3 protein. Seen here are some 200,000 distinct CDR3 sequences, 8.5% to 10% observed once, and the top ten hold around 6%. In germline, CDR1 is SGHRS, CDR2 YFSETQ. The V gene lost 4 bases and the J gene lost 9 bases, with 23 bases spanning the gap. The CDR3 spans 16 residues. The V gene is TRBV5-1, the J gene TRBJ2-1, with D hard to call. The material was PBMCs from the stem cell graft donor, obtained from the stem cell graft. The TCR sequence derives from a human donor who donated a stem cell graft to a child with acute lymphoblastic leukemia. CDR3 sequence (DNA): TGCGCCAGCAGCCTGGCCCCCGGCGTTATAGGTAGTGAGCAGTTCTTC. Amino acid sequence: CASSLAPGVIGSEQFF.